This record looks at one TCR beta chain sequence and its context. The antigen is unknown. This entry belongs to a study of Graves' ophthalmopathy and Graves' hyperthyroidism. General study results and limits: Appearing in blood as well were most expanded thyroid clonotypes above 0.001 frequency.

V dropped 4 bases and J dropped 0 bases, with 17 bases sitting between them. The CDR3 runs 16 residues. In germline, CDR1 is SGHDT, CDR2 YYEEEE. Other autoimmune disease, uncontrolled infection, pregnancy and lactation led to exclusion. The diagnostic workup employed clinical symptoms, serum thyroxine, TRAb, thyroid ultrasound and orbital computed tomography. RNA served as the template for amplifying TCR beta CDR3 regions. First-round RT-PCR relied on HTBI primers, and a second-round multiplex PCR came next. TCRdb used MiXCR to reprocess the multiplex PCR reads, holding one entry per CDR3 protein. The repertoire holds about 740,000 distinct CDR3 sequences, with roughly 41% as singletons.

The rearrangement joins TRBV5-6 to TRBJ2-7; perhaps TRBD1 as D (6 bases). This TCR came from an adult man with Graves' ophthalmopathy. Sequencing was performed on peripheral blood. This CDR3 is CASSLRRRGPSYEQYF. CDR3 sequence (DNA): TGTGCCAGCAGCCTTCGGCGCAGGGGCCCCTCCTACGAGCAGTACTTC.